This T cell receptor (beta chain) was sequenced for a study of identical twins. cDNA molecules carried unique molecular identifiers, and template switching added a universal primer site. TCRdb reprocessed the 5' RACE reads with MiXCR, giving one entry per CDR3 protein. The sample has some 560,000 distinct CDR3 sequences, more than 9% seen once. V shed 3 bases and J shed 3 bases, with 0 bases lying between them. CDR3 length equals 11 residues. This clonotype was counted ten times or more. This sample was also put to use in a study of yellow fever vaccine responses in identical twins.

The J gene is TRBJ2-4, the V gene TRBV12-3 or TRBV12-4; D remains ambiguous. The TCR comes from a woman aged 18-35 years in good health. Sequencing input: PBMCs. The CDR3 sequence: CASSFKNIQYF. The CDR3 DNA is TGTGCCAGCAGTTTCAAAAACATTCAGTACTTC.